These T cell receptor beta chains were read from a single sample in a study of T cells after yellow fever vaccination. TCRdb reanalysed the 5' RACE reads using MiXCR and keeps one entry per CDR3 protein. Of 620,000 or so distinct CDR3 sequences detected, 17% appear once; the ten largest clones hold approximately 15%. The sample here was PBMCs, taken about 5 days after the first yellow fever vaccination. The source is a young man who received the YFV17D yellow fever vaccine. Both conserved end residues are part of each CDR3. A D gene is named only where the DNA matches it firmly. Where a row states a size, it is once, few, many or the class of an expanded clone; other rows omit it.

v_call	d_call	j_call	clone_size	cdr3_aa	cdr3_nt
TRBV3-1	NA	TRBJ1-3	NA	CASSQDRTTGNTIYF	TGTGCCAGCAGCCAAGATCGGACCACTGGAAACACCATATATTTT
TRBV4-3	NA	TRBJ2-3	NA	CASSQDLPSTDTQYF	TGCGCCAGCAGCCAAGATCTCCCCAGCACAGATACGCAGTATTTT
TRBV7-2	NA	TRBJ1-2	NA	CASSSYGRFYGYTF	TGTGCCAGCAGCTCCTACGGCCGATTCTATGGCTACACCTTC
TRBV5-1	NA	TRBJ1-2	few	CASSTDTNYGYTF	TGCGCCAGCAGCACGGACACGAACTATGGCTACACCTTC
TRBV12-3/TRBV12-4	NA	TRBJ2-5	few	CASSLRALVGETQYF	TGTGCCAGCAGTCTTCGGGCTCTAGTTGGAGAGACCCAGTACTTC
TRBV4-1	NA	TRBJ2-7	few	CASSQLGLSSYEQYF	TGCGCCAGCAGCCAGCTGGGACTCTCCAGCTACGAGCAGTACTTC
TRBV6-2/TRBV6-3	TRBD2	TRBJ2-3	NA	CASSYAGLAGTDTQYF	TGTGCCAGCAGTTACGCTGGGCTAGCGGGCACAGATACGCAGTATTTT
TRBV11-2	NA	TRBJ2-5	NA	CASSPIGGTVRETQYF	TGTGCCAGCAGCCCCATAGGAGGGACGGTCCGAGAGACCCAGTACTTC
TRBV6-5	TRBD2	TRBJ2-1	many	CASSSGLAGGLLLVDEQFF	TGTGCCAGCAGTTCCGGACTAGCGGGGGGGCTTCTCCTTGTCGATGAGCAGTTCTTC
TRBV4-3	TRBD2	TRBJ2-1	NA	CASSRSGGAPYNEQFF	TGCGCCAGCAGCCGGAGCGGGGGGGCCCCCTACAATGAGCAGTTCTTC
TRBV7-9	TRBD1	TRBJ1-2	NA	CATSLIQTGPNYGYTF	TGTGCCACCAGCTTAATCCAGACAGGGCCGAACTATGGCTACACCTTC
TRBV5-1	NA	TRBJ1-1	few	CASSGGHVYSNTEAFF	TGCGCCAGCAGCGGGGGACACGTCTATTCGAACACTGAAGCTTTCTTT
TRBV4-3	TRBD1	TRBJ2-3	NA	CASSQDSRGQGTDTQYF	TGCGCCAGCAGCCAAGATAGTAGAGGACAGGGTACAGATACGCAGTATTTT
TRBV12-5	TRBD1	TRBJ1-1	NA	CASGFGTGITEAFF	TGTGCTAGTGGTTTTGGGACAGGGATCACTGAAGCTTTCTTT
TRBV10-3	TRBD2	TRBJ2-5	NA	CAIRAGTSGVQTQYF	TGTGCCATCAGGGCCGGGACTAGCGGAGTCCAGACCCAGTACTTC
TRBV5-1	TRBD2	TRBJ2-1	NA	CASSLTVGGMGEQFF	TGCGCCAGCAGCTTGACAGTGGGAGGGATGGGAGAGCAGTTCTTC